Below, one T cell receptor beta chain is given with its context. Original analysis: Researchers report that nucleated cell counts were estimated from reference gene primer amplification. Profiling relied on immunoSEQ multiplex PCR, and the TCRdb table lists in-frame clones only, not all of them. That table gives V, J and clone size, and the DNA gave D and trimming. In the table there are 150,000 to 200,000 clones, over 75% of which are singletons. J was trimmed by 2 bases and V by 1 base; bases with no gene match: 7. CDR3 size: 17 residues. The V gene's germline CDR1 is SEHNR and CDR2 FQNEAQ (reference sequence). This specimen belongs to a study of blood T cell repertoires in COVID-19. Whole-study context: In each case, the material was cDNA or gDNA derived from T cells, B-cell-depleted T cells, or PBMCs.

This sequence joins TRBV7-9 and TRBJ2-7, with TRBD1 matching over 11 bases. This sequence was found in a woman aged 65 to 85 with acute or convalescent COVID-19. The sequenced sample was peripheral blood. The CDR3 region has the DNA TGTGCCAGCAGCTTAGAACCCGGACAGGGGGCGACCTACGAGCAGTACTTC. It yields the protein CASSLEPGQGATYEQYF.